The 2 T cell receptor beta chains reported below all come from one sample, sequenced in a study of cytotoxic CD8 clonotypes in ibrutinib-treated CLL. Data came from immunoSEQ multiplex PCR; TCRdb stores just in-frame clones and leaves some out. The table records about 39,000 clones, approximately 67% of them present only once. This sample comprised PBMCs, obtained at disease progression, from a patient treated with ibrutinib. The receptors here all came from a human donor with chronic lymphocytic leukemia.

The rearrangement links TRBV6-1 to TRBJ2-7; 9 bases are shared with TRBD1. The J segment lost 6 bases and the V segment lost 4 bases, leaving 1 base of the junction unmatched. This CDR3 has 12 amino acids. Germline-derived CDR1 and CDR2 are MNHNS and SASEGT. CDR3 coding DNA: TGTGCCAGCAGTGGGACAGGGGTCGAGCAGTACTTC. Translation gives CASSGTGVEQYF.

This clone was seen a few times. The genes are TRBV7-6 and TRBJ2-5; no definite D call. The CDR3 is made up of 12 amino acids. Deletions cut 7 bases from V and 4 bases from J, with 10 bases between. Germline lookup yields CDR1 SGHVS and CDR2 FNYEAQ. The CDR3 coding sequence is TGTGCCAGCACCCCACTGAGAGAGACCCAGTACTTC. Its translation is CASTPLRETQYF.